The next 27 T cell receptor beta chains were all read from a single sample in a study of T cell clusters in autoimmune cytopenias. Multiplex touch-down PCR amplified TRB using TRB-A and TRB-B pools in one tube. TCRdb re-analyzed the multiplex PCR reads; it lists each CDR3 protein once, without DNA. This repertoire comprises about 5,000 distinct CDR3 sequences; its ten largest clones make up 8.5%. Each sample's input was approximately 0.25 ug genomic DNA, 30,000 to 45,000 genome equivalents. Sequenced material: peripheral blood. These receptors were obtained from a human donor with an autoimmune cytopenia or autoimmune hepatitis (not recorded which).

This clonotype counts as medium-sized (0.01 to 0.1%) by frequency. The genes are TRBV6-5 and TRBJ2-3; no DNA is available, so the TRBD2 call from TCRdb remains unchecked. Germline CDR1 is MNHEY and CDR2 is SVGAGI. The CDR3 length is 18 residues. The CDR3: CASSLRGPSGLRGGTQYF.

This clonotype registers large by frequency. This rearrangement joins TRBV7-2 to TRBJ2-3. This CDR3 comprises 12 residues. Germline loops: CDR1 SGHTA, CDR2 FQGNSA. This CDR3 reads CASSLVRDTQYF.

The CDR3 here is CASSISPSGGSYNEQFF. V is TRBV11-1 and J is TRBJ2-1; TCRdb names TRBD2, which stays unverified in the absence of DNA. The germline V gene has CDR1 SGHAT and CDR2 FQDESV (reference sequence). This CDR3 has 17 residues.

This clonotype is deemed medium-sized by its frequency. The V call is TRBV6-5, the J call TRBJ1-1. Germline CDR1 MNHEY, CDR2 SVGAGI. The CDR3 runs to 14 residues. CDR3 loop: CASRSGRMNTEAFF.

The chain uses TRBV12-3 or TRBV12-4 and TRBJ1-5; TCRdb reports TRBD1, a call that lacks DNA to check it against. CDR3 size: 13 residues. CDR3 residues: CASSAQESQPQHF.

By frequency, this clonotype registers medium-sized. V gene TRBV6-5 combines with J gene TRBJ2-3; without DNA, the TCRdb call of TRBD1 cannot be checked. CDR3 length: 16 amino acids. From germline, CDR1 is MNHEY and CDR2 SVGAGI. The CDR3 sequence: CASSYSAREGPDTQYF.

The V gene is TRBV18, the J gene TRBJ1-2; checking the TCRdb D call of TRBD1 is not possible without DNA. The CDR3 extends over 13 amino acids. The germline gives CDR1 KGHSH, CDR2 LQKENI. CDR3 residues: CASSPGQGRGYTF.

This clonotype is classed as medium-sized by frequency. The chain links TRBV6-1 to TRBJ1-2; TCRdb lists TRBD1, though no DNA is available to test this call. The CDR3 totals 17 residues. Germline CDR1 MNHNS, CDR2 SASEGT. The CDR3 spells CASLKPGQGLANYGYTF.

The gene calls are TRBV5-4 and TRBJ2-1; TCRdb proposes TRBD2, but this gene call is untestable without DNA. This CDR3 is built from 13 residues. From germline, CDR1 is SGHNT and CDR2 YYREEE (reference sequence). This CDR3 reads CASSLRGLDEQFF. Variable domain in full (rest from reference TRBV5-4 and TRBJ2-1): ETGVTQSPTHLIKTRGQQVTLRCSSQSGHNTVSWYQQALGQGPQFIFQYYREEENGRGNFPPRFSGLQFPNYSSELNVNALELDDSALYLCASSLRGLDEQFFGPGTRLTVL.

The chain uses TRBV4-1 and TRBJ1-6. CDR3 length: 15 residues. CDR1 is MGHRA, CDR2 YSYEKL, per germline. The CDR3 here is CASSQGSSYNSPLHF.

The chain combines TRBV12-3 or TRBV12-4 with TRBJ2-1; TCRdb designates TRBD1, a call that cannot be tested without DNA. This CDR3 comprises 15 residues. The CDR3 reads CASSLWRGSNNEQFF.

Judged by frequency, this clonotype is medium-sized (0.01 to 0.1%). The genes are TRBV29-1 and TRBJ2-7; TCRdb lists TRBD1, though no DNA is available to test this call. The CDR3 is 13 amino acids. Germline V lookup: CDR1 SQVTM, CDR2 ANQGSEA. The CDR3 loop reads CSVEEWGGHEQYF.

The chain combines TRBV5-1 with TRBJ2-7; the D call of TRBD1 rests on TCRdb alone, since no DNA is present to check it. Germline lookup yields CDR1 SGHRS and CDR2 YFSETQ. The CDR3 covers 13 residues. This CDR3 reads CASSLMDSYEQYF.

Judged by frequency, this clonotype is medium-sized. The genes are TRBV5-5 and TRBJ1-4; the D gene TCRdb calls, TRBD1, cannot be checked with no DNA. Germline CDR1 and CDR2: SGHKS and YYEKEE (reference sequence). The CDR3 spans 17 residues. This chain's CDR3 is CASTSRIGQALNEKLFF. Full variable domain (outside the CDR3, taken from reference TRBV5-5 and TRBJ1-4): DAGVTQSPTHLIKTRGQQVTLRCSPISGHKSVSWYQQVLGQGPQFIFQYYEKEERGRGNFPDRFSARQFPNYSSELNVNALLLGDSALYLCASTSRIGQALNEKLFFGSGTQLSVL.

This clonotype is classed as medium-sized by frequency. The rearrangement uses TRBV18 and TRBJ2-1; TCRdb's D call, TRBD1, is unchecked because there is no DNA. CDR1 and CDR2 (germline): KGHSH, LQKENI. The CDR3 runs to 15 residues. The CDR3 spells CASSSGQGAYNEQFF.

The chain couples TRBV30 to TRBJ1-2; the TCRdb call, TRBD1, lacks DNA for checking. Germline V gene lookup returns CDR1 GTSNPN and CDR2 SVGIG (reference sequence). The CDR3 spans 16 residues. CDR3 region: CAWSPGPLQGAYGYTF.

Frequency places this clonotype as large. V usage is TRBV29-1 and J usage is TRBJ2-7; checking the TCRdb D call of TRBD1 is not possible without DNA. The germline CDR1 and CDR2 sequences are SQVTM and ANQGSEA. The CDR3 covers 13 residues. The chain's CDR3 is CSVVLQVGGEQYF.

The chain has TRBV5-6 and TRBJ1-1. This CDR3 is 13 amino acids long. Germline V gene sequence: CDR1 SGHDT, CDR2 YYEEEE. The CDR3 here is CASFNNMNTEAFF.

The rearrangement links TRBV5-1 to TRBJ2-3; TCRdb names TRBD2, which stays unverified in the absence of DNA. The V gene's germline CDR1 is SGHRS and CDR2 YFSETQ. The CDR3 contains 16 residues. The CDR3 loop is CASSLVSGDSTDTQYF.

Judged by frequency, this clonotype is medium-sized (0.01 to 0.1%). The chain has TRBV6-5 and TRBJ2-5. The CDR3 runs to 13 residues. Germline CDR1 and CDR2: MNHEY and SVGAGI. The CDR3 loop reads CASSYSRGETQYF.

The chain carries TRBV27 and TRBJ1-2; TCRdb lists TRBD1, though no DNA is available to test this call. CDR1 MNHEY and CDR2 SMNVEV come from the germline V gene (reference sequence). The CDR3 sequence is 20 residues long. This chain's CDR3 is CASSPLPLSSRGGGEYGYTF.

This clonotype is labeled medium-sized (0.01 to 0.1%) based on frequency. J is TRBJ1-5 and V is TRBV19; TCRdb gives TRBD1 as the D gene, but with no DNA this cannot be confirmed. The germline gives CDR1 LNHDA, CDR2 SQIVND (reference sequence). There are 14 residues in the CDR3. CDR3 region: CASSIPGPGGPQHF.

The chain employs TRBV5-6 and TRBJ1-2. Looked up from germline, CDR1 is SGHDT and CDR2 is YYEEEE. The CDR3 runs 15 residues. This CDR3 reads CASSLALRRGNGYTF.

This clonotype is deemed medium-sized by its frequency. The CDR3 loop is CASSMGGTGGYNEQFF. This chain uses TRBV19 with TRBJ2-1; the D call of TRBD1 rests on TCRdb alone, since no DNA is present to check it. CDR1 and CDR2 from the germline V gene are LNHDA and SQIVND (reference sequence). The CDR3 spans 16 residues.

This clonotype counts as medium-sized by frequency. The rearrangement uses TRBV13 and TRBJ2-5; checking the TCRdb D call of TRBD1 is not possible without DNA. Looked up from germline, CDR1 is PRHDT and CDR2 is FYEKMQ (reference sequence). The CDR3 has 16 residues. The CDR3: CASSLRGQSTQETQYF.

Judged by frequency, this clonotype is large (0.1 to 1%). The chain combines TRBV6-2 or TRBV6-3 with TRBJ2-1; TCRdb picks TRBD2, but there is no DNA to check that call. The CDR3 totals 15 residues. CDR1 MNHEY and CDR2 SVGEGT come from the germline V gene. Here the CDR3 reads CASSYVTSGSNEQFF.

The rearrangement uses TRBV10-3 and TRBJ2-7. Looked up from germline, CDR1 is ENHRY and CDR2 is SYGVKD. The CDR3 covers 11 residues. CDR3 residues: CAISGNYEQYF.